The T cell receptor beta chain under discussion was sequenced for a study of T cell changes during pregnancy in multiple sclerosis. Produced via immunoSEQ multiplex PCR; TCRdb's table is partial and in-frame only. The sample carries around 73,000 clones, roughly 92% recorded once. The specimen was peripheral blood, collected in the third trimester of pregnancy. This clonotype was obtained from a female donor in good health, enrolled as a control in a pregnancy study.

Here the CDR3 DNA reads TGTGCCAGCAGGCGACTAGCGTCCTCGAATGAGCAGTTCTTC. Its protein product is CASRRLASSNEQFF. The chain uses TRBV2 and TRBJ2-1; 8 bases align to TRBD2. This CDR3 comprises 14 residues. V lost 6 bases and J lost 7; bases outside the gene matches: 8. CDR1 is SNHLY and CDR2 is FYNNEI in the germline V gene.